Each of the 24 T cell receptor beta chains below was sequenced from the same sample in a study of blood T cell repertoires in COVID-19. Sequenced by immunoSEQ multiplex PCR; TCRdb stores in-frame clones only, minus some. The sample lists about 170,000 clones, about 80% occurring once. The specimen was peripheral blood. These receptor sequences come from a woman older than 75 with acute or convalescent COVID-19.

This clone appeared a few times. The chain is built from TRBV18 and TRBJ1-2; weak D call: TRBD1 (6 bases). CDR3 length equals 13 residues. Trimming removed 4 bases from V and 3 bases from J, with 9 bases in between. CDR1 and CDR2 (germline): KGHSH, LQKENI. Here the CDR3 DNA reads TGTGCCAGCTCACTGCGACAGGACTATGGCTACACCTTC. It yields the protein CASSLRQDYGYTF.

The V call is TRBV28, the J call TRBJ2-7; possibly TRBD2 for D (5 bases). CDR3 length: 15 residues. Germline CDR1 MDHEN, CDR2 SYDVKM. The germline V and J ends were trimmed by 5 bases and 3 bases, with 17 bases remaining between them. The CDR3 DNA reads TGTGCCAGCAGTCCAGCGAGGGTGGGGAACTACGAGCAGTACTTC. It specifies CASSPARVGNYEQYF. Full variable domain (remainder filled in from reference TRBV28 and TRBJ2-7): DVKVTQSSRYLVKRTGEKVFLECVQDMDHENMFWYRQDPGLGLRLIYFSYDVKMKEKGDIPEGYSVSREKKERFSLILESASTNQTSMYLCASSPARVGNYEQYFGPGTRLTVT.

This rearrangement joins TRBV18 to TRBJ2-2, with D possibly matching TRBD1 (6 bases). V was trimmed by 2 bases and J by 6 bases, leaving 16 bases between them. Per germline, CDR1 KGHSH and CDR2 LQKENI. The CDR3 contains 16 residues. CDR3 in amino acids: CASSPGLNRESGELFF. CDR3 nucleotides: TGTGCCAGCTCACCAGGACTCAACAGGGAATCCGGGGAGCTGTTTTTT.

CDR3 nucleotides: TGTGCCACCAGCAGGGGGGGGCGAGCCTACAATGAGCAGTTCTTC. Its protein is CATSRGGRAYNEQFF. V is TRBV15 and J is TRBJ2-1, with D perhaps matching TRBD2 (7 bases). Trimming shortened V by 3 bases and J by 2 bases, and 11 bases separated the two germline ends. CDR3 size: 15 residues. Germline V gene data show CDR1 as LNHNV and CDR2 as YYDKDF (reference sequence).

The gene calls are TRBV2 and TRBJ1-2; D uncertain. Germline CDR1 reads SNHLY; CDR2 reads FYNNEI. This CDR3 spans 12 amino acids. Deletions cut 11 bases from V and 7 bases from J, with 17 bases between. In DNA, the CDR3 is TGTGCCTCTGATCCAGGAATGTCTGGCTACACCTTC. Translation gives CASDPGMSGYTF.

CDR3 sequence (DNA): TGTGCCAGTAGTATAGGGACTAGCCGCTACAATGAGCAGTTCTTC. Translation: CASSIGTSRYNEQFF. The gene calls are TRBV19 and TRBJ2-1, with 8 bases that match TRBD2. Losses at the gene ends were 1 base for V and 3 bases for J; bases not matched to a gene: 2. The length of the CDR3 is 15 residues. From germline, CDR1 is LNHDA and CDR2 SQIVND (reference sequence).

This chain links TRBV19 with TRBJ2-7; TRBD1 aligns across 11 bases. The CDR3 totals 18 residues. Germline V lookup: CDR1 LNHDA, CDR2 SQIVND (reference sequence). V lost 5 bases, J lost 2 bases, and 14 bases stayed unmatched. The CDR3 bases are TGTGCCAGTAGTTCGCAGCCCGGGACAGGGGGTACCCCCTACGAGCAGTACTTC. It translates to CASSSQPGTGGTPYEQYF.

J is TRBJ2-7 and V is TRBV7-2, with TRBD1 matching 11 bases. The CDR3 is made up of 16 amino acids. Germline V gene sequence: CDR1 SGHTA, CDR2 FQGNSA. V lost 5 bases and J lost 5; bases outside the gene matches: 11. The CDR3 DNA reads TGTGCCAGCAGCAGCGACCGGGACAGGGGGAGGCACGAGCAGTACTTC. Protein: CASSSDRDRGRHEQYF. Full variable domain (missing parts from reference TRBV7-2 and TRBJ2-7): GAGVSQSPSNKVTEKGKDVELRCDPISGHTALYWYRQSLGQGLEFLIYFQGNSAPDKSGLPSDRFSAERTGGSVSTLTIQRTQQEDSAVYLCASSSDRDRGRHEQYFGPGTRLTVT.

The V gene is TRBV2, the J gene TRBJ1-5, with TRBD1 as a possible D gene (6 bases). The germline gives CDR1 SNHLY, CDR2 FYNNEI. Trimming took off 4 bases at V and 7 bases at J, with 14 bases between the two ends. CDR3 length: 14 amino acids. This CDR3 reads CASSAQGSRQPQHF. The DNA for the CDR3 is TGTGCCAGCAGTGCGCAGGGGTCGAGGCAGCCCCAGCATTTT.

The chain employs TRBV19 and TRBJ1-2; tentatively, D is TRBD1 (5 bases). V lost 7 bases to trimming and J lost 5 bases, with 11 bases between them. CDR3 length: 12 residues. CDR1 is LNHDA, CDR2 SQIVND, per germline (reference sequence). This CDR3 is CASTGKGYGYTF. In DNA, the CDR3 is TGTGCCAGTACAGGGAAGGGGTATGGCTACACCTTC.

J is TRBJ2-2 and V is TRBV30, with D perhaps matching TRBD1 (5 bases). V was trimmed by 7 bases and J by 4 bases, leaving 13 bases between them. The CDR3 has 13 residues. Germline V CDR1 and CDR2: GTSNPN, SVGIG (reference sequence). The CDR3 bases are TGTGCCTCTCAGGGCAGGAGCACCGGGGAGCTGTTTTTT. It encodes CASQGRSTGELFF.

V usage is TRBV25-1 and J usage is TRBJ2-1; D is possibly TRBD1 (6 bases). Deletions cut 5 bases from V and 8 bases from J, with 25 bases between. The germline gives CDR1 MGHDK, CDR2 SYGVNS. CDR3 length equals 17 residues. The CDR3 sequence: CASSNRDRTTKGDEQFF. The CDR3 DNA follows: TGTGCCAGCAGTAACCGGGATCGCACAACTAAGGGGGATGAGCAGTTCTTC.

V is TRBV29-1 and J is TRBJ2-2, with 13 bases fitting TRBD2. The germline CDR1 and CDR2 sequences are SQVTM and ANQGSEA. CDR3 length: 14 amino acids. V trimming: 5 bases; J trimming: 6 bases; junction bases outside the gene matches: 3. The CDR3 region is CSVRTSGSSGELFF. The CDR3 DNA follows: TGCAGCGTTAGGACTAGCGGGAGTTCCGGGGAGCTGTTTTTT.

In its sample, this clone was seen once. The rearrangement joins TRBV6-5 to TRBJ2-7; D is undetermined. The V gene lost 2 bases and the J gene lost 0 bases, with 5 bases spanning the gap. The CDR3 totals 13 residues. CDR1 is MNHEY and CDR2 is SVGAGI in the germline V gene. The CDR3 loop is CASSYQDSYEQYF. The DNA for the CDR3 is TGTGCCAGCAGTTACCAGGACTCCTACGAGCAGTACTTC.

The CDR3 loop reads CASTKAGDSYGYTF. CDR3 DNA: TGTGCCAGCACCAAAGCCGGGGACAGCTATGGCTACACCTTC. V and J are TRBV25-1 and TRBJ1-2; TRBD1 matches at 7 bases. J gave up 4 bases and V 7 bases, and 9 bases lay outside the gene matches. This CDR3 has 14 residues. The germline CDR1 and CDR2 sequences are MGHDK and SYGVNS.

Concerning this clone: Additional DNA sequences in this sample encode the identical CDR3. This CDR3 is CASSSRTGNYGYTF. The CDR3 nucleotides read TGTGCCAGCAGCTCCCGAACAGGCAACTATGGCTACACCTTC. This rearrangement joins TRBV5-4 to TRBJ1-2; D may be TRBD1 (5 bases). The CDR3 extends over 14 amino acids. V lost 3 bases to trimming and J lost 2 bases, with 11 bases between them. Looked up from germline, CDR1 is SGHNT and CDR2 is YYREEE (reference sequence).

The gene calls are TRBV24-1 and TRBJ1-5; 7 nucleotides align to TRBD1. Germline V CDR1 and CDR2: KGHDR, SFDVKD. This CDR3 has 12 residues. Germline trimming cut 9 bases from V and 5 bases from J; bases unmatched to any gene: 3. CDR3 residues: CATLQGDQPQHF. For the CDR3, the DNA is TGTGCCACCCTCCAGGGGGATCAGCCCCAGCATTTT.

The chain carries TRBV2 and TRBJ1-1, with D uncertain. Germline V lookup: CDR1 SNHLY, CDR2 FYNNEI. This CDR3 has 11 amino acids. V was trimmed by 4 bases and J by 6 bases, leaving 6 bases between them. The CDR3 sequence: CASSVLAEAFF. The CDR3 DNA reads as TGTGCCAGCAGTGTACTGGCTGAAGCTTTCTTT.

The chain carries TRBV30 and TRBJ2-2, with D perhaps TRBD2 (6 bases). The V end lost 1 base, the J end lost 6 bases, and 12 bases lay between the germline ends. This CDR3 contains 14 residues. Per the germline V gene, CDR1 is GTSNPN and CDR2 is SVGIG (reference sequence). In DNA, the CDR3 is TGTGCCTGGAGTGGGGGAGGACCCGCCGGGGAGCTGTTTTTT. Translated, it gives CAWSGGGPAGELFF.

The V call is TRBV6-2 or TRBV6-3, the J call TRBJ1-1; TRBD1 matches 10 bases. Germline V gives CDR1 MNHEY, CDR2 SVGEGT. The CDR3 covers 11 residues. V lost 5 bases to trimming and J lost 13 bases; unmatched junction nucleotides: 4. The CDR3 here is CASSTGTGDFF. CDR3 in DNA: TGTGCCAGCAGTACCGGGACAGGGGATTTCTTT.

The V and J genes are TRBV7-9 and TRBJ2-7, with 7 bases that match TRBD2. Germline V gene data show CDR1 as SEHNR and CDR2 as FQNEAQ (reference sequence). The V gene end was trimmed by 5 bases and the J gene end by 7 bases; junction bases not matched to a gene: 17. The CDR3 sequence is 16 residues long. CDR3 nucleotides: TGTGCCAGCAGCCCCCTCACCTCCGGGCGGGAGTGGGAGCAGTACTTC. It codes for CASSPLTSGREWEQYF.

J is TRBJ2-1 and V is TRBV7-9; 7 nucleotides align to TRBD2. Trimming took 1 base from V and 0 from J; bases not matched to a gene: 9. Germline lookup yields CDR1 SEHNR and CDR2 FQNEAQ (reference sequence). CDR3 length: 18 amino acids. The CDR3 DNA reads TGTGCCAGCAGCTTAGTAGGGCAGCGGGACTCCTCCTACAATGAGCAGTTCTTC. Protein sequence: CASSLVGQRDSSYNEQFF. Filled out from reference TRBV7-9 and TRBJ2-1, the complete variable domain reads DTGVSQNPRHKITKRGQNVTFRCDPISEHNRLYWYRQTLGQGPEFLTYFQNEAQLEKSRLLSDRFSAERPKGSFSTLEIQRTEQGDSAMYLCASSLVGQRDSSYNEQFFGPGTRLTVL.

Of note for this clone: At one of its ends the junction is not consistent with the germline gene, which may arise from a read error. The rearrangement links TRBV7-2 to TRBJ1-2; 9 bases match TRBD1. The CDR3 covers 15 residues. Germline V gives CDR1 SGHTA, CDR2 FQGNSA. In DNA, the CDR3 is TGTGCCAGCAGAGAGATGGGACAGGGTAACCATGGCTACACCTTC. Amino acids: CASREMGQGNHGYTF.

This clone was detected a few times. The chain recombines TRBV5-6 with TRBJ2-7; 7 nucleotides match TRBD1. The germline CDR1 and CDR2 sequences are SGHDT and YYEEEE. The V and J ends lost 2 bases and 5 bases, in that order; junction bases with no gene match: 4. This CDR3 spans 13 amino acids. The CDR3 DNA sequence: TGTGCCAGCAGCTTTGCAGGGGGTCACGAGCAGTACTTC. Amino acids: CASSFAGGHEQYF.